What follows describes a single T cell receptor beta chain. Its target is unknown. The germline V and J ends were trimmed by 8 bases and 1 base, with 8 bases remaining between them. Germline V CDR1 and CDR2: MDHEN, SYDVKM. The CDR3 is made up of 12 amino acids. Researchers partitioned CD4+ cells into CD45RA+ naive and CD45RA-negative memory subsets. Sequenced by immunoSEQ multiplex PCR; TCRdb stores in-frame clones only, minus some. The table has about 1.1 million clones, about 84% seen once. The entry originates in a study of shared clonotypes between healthy human individuals. Study context: CD4 naive and memory got three plates each, CD8 naive two, CD8 memory one. Broader study findings: It was the few donors that limited the genetic and exposure-history diversity represented.

The sample comprised memory CD4+ T cells from PBMCs. Subset here: CD45RA-negative fraction. This chain uses TRBV28 with TRBJ1-1, with D maybe TRBD1 (5 bases). The clonotype comes from a man between 18 and 35 years old in good health. Some clones in this sample may be carry-over from other donors' samples. The CDR3 loop is CASGGRNTEAFF. The CDR3 DNA reads as TGTGCCAGCGGGGGACGGAACACTGAAGCTTTCTTT.